These T cell receptor beta chains were read from a single sample in a study of T cells in Graves' hyperthyroidism and ophthalmopathy. Via MiXCR, TCRdb re-called the multiplex PCR reads, giving one row per CDR3 protein. This sample has around 500,000 distinct CDR3 sequences; roughly 15% occur once, and the top ten carry approximately 30%. Sequenced material: blood. These receptors were collected from a woman aged 25 to 45 with Graves' ophthalmopathy. The CDR3 runs from the conserved cysteine through the conserved F or W.

cdr3_aa j_call v_call
CASSVRAVQGTEAFF TRBJ1-1 TRBV2
CASSLAFGTGAGYTF TRBJ1-2 TRBV7-2
CASSPGGGGSNQPQHF TRBJ1-5 TRBV28
CASSFSRTGYTGELFF TRBJ2-2 TRBV28
CASSQSTMDEQYF TRBJ2-7 TRBV3-1
CASSLSWTSGRNEQYF TRBJ2-7 TRBV7-2
CASRPTLGVWEKLFF TRBJ1-4 TRBV28
CASSLARLAGGYYEQYF TRBJ2-7 TRBV7-8
CASSQPPTRGDEKLFF TRBJ1-4 TRBV4-2
CAISDLSGSVDTQYF TRBJ2-3 TRBV10-3
CASSLGTRPFTGELFF TRBJ2-2 TRBV5-1
CATSDFALKGAGELFF TRBJ2-2 TRBV24-1
CASSPNTGMNTEAFF TRBJ1-1 TRBV28
CASSQDTETQYF TRBJ2-5 TRBV4-3
CASSLKGAASAQETQYF TRBJ2-5 TRBV11-2
CASSPIAASGIPGELFF TRBJ2-2 TRBV7-6
CASSLRGSWAGQETQYF TRBJ2-5 TRBV27
CASSLRQGVLTF TRBJ2-6 TRBV28
CASNYRGGTGELFF TRBJ2-2 TRBV12-3/TRBV12-4
CATSDPSGSYADTQYF TRBJ2-3 TRBV24-1
CASSFSDRNEQYF TRBJ2-7 TRBV28
CSARDVSGSGGANVLTF TRBJ2-6 TRBV20-1
CASTRGGGTTDTQYF TRBJ2-3 TRBV5-4
CASSQLGQPYNEQFF TRBJ2-1 TRBV12-3/TRBV12-4
CASSDWAGANVLTF TRBJ2-6 TRBV6-4
CSAPYGGETQYF TRBJ2-5 TRBV20-1
CASSSRASDTQYF TRBJ2-3 TRBV7-9
CSARLAGSDDTQYF TRBJ2-3 TRBV20-1
CASSYSLGAYEQYF TRBJ2-7 TRBV6-5
CSARTQGTEAFF TRBJ1-1 TRBV20-1
CASSLFPDSGNTIYF TRBJ1-3 TRBV7-9
CASTSPGTWGYGYTF TRBJ1-2 TRBV2
CASAGAGGELFF TRBJ2-2 TRBV3-1
CASNVLADYNEQFF TRBJ2-1 TRBV6-1
CASSGTGAHLSEQYF TRBJ2-7 TRBV28
CASSPSGSPTGELFF TRBJ2-2 TRBV27
CSVRGGFLYNEQFF TRBJ2-1 TRBV29-1
CASSVRQGLLDGYTF TRBJ1-2 TRBV9
CASSQELILDEQFF TRBJ2-1 TRBV3-1
CASSRSGQGVYEQYF TRBJ2-7 TRBV6-2/TRBV6-3
CSIRKETQYF TRBJ2-5 TRBV20-1
CSAAGLAGGNSYNEQFF TRBJ2-1 TRBV20-1
CASSPEEREPYEQYF TRBJ2-7 TRBV18
CASMAQSRSPYEQYF TRBJ2-7 TRBV28
CATCRDRDDEQYF TRBJ2-7 TRBV12-3/TRBV12-4
CATRSGTETQYF TRBJ2-5 TRBV15
CASSLASGPGTQYF TRBJ2-3 TRBV7-2
CASSLRTSDNEQFF TRBJ2-1 TRBV28
CASRRWPSYEQYF TRBJ2-7 TRBV6-4
CASSQEDTEAEAFF TRBJ1-1 TRBV4-3
CASSPRDTNTEAFF TRBJ1-1 TRBV18
CASSLQETQETQYF TRBJ2-5 TRBV12-3/TRBV12-4
CASSYWTSGSSDTQYF TRBJ2-3 TRBV27
CASSLGQGPPNSYEQYF TRBJ2-7 TRBV5-4